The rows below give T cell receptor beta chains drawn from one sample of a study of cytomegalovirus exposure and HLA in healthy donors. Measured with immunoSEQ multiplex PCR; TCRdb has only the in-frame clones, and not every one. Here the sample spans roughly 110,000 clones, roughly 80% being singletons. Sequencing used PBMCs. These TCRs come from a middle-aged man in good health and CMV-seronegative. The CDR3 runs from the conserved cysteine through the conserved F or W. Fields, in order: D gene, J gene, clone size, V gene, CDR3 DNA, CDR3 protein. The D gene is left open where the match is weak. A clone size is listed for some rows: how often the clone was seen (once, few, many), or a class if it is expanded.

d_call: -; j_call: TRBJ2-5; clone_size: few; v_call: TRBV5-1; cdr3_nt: TGCGCCAGCAGCTTGCCCACTCTGGAGACCCAGTACTTC; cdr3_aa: CASSLPTLETQYF
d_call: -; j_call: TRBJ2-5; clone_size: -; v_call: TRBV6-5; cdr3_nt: TGTGCCACCGCCTGGAGCGGCGAGACCCAGTACTTC; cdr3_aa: CATAWSGETQYF
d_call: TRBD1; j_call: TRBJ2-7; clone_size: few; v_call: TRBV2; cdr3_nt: TGTGCCAGCAGGTCGGGACAGGACTACGAGCAGTACTTC; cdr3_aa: CASRSGQDYEQYF
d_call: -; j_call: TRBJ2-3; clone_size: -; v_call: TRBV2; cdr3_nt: TGTGCCAGCAGTTCTGACAGTACAGATACGCAGTATTTT; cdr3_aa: CASSSDSTDTQYF
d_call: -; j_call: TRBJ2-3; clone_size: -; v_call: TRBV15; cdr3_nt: TGTGCCACCAGCAGAGCCCAGGTCTTTTCAGCAGATACGCAGTATTTT; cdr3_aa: CATSRAQVFSADTQYF
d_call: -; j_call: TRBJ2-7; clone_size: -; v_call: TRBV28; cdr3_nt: TGTGTAGCCCCCAGGGGTCAACCCCGGTCCTACGAGCAGTACTTC; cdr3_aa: CVAPRGQPRSYEQYF
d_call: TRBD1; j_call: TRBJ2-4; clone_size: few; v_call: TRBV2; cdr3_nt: TGTGCCAGCAGTGAGTCGCTGGGACAGGGGAGAGGAGACATTCAGTACTTC; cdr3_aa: CASSESLGQGRGDIQYF
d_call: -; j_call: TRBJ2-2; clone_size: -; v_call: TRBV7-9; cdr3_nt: TGTGCCAGCAGCTTTATCCAGACCGGGGAGCTGTTTTTT; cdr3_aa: CASSFIQTGELFF
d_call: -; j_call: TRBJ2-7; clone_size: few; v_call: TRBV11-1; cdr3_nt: TGTGCCAGCAGCTTAAGTCAGGCGAGCTACGAGCAGTACTTC; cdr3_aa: CASSLSQASYEQYF
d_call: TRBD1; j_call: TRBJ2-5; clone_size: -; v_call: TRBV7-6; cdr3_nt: TGTGCCAGCAGCTTCTTGGGACAGGGGTTGGGTGAGACCCAGTACTTC; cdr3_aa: CASSFLGQGLGETQYF
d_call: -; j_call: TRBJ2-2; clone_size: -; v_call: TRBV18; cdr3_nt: TGTGCCAGCTCACCGGTACGCGACACCGGGGAGCTGTTTTTT; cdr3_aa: CASSPVRDTGELFF
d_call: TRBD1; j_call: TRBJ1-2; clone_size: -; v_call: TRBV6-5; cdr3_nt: TGTGCCAGCAGTTACGGCCAGGCAGGGGGCGCTGGGGGCTACACCTTC; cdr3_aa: CASSYGQAGGAGGYTF
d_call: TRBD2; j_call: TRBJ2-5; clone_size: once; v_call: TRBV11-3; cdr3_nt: TGTGCCAGCAGCCCAGGCGGGGGTGGTACGGAGACCCAGTACTTC; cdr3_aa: CASSPGGGGTETQYF
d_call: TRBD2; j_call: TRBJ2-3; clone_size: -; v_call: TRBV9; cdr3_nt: TGTGCCAGCAGCCTCCAGGCGGGGGGGCAAGATACGCAGTATTTT; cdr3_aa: CASSLQAGGQDTQYF
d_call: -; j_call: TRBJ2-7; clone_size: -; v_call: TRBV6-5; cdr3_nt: TGTGCCAGCAGTTACAGGGAGGCCTACGAGCAGTACTTC; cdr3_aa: CASSYREAYEQYF
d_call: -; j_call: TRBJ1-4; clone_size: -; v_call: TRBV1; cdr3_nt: TGCACCAGCACCTTAGCCAAACGACAGCCTAATGAAAAACTGTTTTTT; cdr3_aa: CTSTLAKRQPNEKLFF
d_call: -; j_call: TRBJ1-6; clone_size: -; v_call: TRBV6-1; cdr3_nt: TGTGCCAGCAGTGAAGGGGAGAATTCACCCCTCCACTTT; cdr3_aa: CASSEGENSPLHF
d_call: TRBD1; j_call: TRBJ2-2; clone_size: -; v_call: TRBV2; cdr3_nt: TGTGCCAGCTGGACAGGGAACACCGGGGAGCTGTTTTTT; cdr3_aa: CASWTGNTGELFF
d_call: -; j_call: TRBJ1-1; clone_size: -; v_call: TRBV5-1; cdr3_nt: TGCGCCAGCAGCTCGCCCTCGTGGGGGGGGCGAGAAACTGAAGCTTTCTTT; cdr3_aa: CASSSPSWGGRETEAFF
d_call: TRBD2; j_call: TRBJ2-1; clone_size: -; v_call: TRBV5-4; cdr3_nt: TGTGCCAGCAGCATCGCTCCCCGGACTAGCGGCTACAATGAGCAGTTCTTC; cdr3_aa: CASSIAPRTSGYNEQFF
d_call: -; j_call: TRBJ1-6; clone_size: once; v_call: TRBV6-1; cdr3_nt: TGTGCCAGCAGCTTACGGGAAGTACTCCGGCCCCTCCACTTT; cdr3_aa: CASSLREVLRPLHF
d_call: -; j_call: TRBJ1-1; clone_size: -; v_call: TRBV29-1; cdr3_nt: TGCAGCGTCGGGAACACTGAAGCTTTCTTT; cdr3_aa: CSVGNTEAFF
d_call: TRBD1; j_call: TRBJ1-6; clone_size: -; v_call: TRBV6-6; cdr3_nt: TGTGCCACCAAAGACAGGGGCGTCGATAATTCACCCCTCCACTTT; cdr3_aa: CATKDRGVDNSPLHF
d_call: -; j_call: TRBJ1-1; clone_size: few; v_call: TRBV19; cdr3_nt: TGTGCCAGTAGTATGATTACAGGTACCGGCACTGAAGCTTTCTTT; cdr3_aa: CASSMITGTGTEAFF
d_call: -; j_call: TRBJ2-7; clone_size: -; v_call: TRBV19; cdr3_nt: TGTGCCAGTAGTACAGGACAGGGAGGGGGCGAGCAGTACTTC; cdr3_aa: CASSTGQGGGEQYF
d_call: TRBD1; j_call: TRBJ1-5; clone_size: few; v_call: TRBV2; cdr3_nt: TGTGCCAGCACCAGACAGGGGGCCATAAATCAGCCCCAGCATTTT; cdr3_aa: CASTRQGAINQPQHF
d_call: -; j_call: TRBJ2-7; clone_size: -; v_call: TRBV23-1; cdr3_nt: TGCGCCAGCAGTCAAAGGAGGGTGCGGGGCCCCTACGAGCAGTACTTC; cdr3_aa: CASSQRRVRGPYEQYF
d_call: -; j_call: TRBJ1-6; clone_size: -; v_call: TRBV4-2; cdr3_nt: TGTGCCAGCAGCCAAGATCCGACAGGTGATAATTCACCCCTCCACTTT; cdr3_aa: CASSQDPTGDNSPLHF
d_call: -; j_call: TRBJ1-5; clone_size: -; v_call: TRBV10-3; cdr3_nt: TGTGCCATCAGTGAGGCGGTTCATCAGCCCCAGCATTTT; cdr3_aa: CAISEAVHQPQHF
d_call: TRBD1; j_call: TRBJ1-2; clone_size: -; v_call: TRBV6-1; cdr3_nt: TGTGCCAGCAGTGAGCTGGGACAGGGGGCGGTCTATGGCTACACCTTC; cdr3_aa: CASSELGQGAVYGYTF
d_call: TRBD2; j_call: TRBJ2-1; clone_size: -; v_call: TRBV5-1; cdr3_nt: TGCGCCAGCAGCTTGACACTAGCGGGAGGCAATGAGCAGTTCTTC; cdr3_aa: CASSLTLAGGNEQFF
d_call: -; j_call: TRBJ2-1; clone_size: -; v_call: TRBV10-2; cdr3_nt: TGCGCCAGCAGAAAGGAGTTTGGATCCTACAATGAGCAGTTCTTC; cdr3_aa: CASRKEFGSYNEQFF
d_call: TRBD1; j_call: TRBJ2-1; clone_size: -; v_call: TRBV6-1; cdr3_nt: TGTGCCAGCAGTGGGGACAGGGGAACCTACAATGAGCAGTTCTTC; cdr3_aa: CASSGDRGTYNEQFF
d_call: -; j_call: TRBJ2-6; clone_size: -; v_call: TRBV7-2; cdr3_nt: TGTGCCAGCAGCTTGGTGGGGGGGGCCTCTGGGGCCAACGTCCTGACTTTC; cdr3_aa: CASSLVGGASGANVLTF
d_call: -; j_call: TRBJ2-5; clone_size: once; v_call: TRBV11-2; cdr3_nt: TGTGCCAGCAGCTCCTACAAGGGCAGGGGCTACCAAGAGACCCAGTACTTC; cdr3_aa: CASSSYKGRGYQETQYF
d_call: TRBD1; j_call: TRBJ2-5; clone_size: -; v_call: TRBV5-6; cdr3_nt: TGTGCCAGCAGCTGGGGACAGCTCTCCCGAGAGACCCAGTACTTC; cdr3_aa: CASSWGQLSRETQYF
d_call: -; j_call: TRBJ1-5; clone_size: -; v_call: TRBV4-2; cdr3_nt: TGTGCCAGCAGCCAAGAAGGGGTTGACAATCAGCCCCAGCATTTT; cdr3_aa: CASSQEGVDNQPQHF
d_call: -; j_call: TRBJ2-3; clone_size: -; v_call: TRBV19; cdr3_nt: TGTGCCAGTAGTATGAGTAGCGGAAAACGCACAGATACGCAGTATTTT; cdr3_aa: CASSMSSGKRTDTQYF
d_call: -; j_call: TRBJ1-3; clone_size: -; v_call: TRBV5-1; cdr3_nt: TGCGCCAGCAGCTTGGATGCGGGGGCATCGGGAAACACCATATATTTT; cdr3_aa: CASSLDAGASGNTIYF
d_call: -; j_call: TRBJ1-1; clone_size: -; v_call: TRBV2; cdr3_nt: TGTGCCAGCAGGTGGCAGGGGAACACTGAAGCTTTCTTT; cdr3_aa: CASRWQGNTEAFF
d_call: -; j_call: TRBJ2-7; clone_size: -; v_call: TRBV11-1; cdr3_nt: TGTGCCAGCAGCTTAGGCAGGGGCTCACTAGACGAGCAGTACTTC; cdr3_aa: CASSLGRGSLDEQYF
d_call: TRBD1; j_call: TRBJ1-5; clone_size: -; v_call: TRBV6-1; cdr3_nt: TGTGCCAGCAGCAGACAGGGTAGCAATCAGCCCCAGCATTTT; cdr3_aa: CASSRQGSNQPQHF
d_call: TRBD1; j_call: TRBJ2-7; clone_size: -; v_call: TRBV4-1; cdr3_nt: TGCGCCAGCAGCCAGGAGGACAGGGAGGTCCGCGAGCAGTACTTC; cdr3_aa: CASSQEDREVREQYF
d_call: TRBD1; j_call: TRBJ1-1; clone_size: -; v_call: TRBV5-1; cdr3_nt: TGCGCCAGCAGCTTGGGGACAGGGGGAGAGGGCACTGAAGCTTTCTTT; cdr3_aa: CASSLGTGGEGTEAFF
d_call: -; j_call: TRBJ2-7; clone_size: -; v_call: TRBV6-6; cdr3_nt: TGTGCCAGCAGTTTAGCCTCGGGGACTTGCGGGCAGTACTTC; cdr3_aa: CASSLASGTCGQYF